Presented here are 6 T cell receptor beta chains from one specimen sequenced in a study of cytomegalovirus exposure and HLA in healthy donors. PCR primers comprised 60 Vbeta and 13 Jbeta primers. Assay: immunoSEQ multiplex PCR; the TCRdb copy retains only in-frame clones and omits some. The table records around 85,000 clones, under 80% of them present only once. The sample taken for sequencing was PBMCs. Source of these receptors: a young man in good health and CMV-seropositive.

This sequence joins TRBV7-9 and TRBJ1-2; D remains ambiguous. V dropped 1 base and J dropped 3 bases, with 9 bases sitting between them. CDR3 length: 14 amino acids. CDR1 is SEHNR, CDR2 FQNEAQ, per germline (reference sequence). The DNA for the CDR3 is TGTGCCAGCAGCTTAGGGGAGACCTACTATGGCTACACCTTC. This sequence encodes CASSLGETYYGYTF.

This chain connects TRBV21-1 to TRBJ1-2; the table names TRBD1, a call not compared with the DNA. TRBV21-1 is a pseudogene locus. The CDR3 runs to 15 residues. The CDR3 reads CASSKGQGANYGYTF. The CDR3 nucleotides read TGTGCCAGCAGCAAAGGACAGGGGGCTAACTATGGCTACACCTTC.

The V and J genes are TRBV30 and TRBJ2-5, with 13 bases lining up with TRBD2. The germline gives CDR1 GTSNPN, CDR2 SVGIG (reference sequence). The CDR3 totals 16 residues. With V trimmed by 0 bases and J by 2 bases, 3 bases remained unmatched. The CDR3 nucleotides read TGTGCCTGGAGTGTACCGGGACTAGCGGGGCAAGAGACCCAGTACTTC. This encodes CAWSVPGLAGQETQYF.

This chain connects TRBV14 to TRBJ2-5; no firm D call. This CDR3 spans 14 amino acids. Germline V gene data show CDR1 as SGHDN and CDR2 as FVKESK. Trimming took off 1 base at V and 5 bases at J, with 11 bases between the two ends. Written as DNA, the CDR3 is TGTGCCAGCAGCCAAGTTGGGCAGCTGGAGACCCAGTACTTC. It specifies CASSQVGQLETQYF.

The chain links TRBV9 to TRBJ2-7; D is unresolved. Germline CDR1 SGDLS, CDR2 YYNGEE. Trimming removed 0 bases at V and 3 bases at J, with 10 bases between. This CDR3 has 14 residues. This CDR3 is CASSVDVPGYEQYF. DNA for the CDR3: TGTGCCAGCAGCGTAGATGTTCCAGGCTACGAGCAGTACTTC. The full variable domain, in which reference TRBV9 and TRBJ2-7 provide the parts outside the CDR3, is DSGVTQTPKHLITATGQRVTLRCSPRSGDLSVYWYQQSLDQGLQFLIQYYNGEERAKGNILERFSAQQFPDLHSELNLSSLELGDSALYFCASSVDVPGYEQYFGPGTRLTVT.

The chain is built from TRBV6-5 and TRBJ2-2; 10 bases are a match to TRBD2. After removal of 7 bases from V and 3 bases from J, the junction contained 5 bases not matched to a gene. This CDR3 spans 15 amino acids. CDR1 MNHEY and CDR2 SVGAGI come from the germline V gene. This CDR3 reads CASNRLAGDTGELFF. CDR3 DNA sequence: TGTGCCAGCAACAGACTAGCGGGCGACACCGGGGAGCTGTTTTTT.